This is a list of T cell receptor beta chains from one sample in a study of T cell responses to AZD1222 COVID-19 vaccine. Generated by immunoSEQ multiplex PCR, the TCRdb table keeps only in-frame clones and is missing some. The table shows 130,000 to 150,000 clones, with 89% occurring only once. The material sequenced was peripheral blood, taken on day 0 of AZD1222 vaccination. These receptors originate from an adult in good health. CDR3s include the opening cysteine and the closing phenylalanine or tryptophan. Fields, in order: V gene, J gene, clone size, D gene, CDR3 DNA, CDR3 protein. A D gene is named only where the DNA matches it firmly. Only some rows state a clone size, as once, few, many or a class for expanded clones.

V gene: TRBV7-9; J gene: TRBJ1-5; clone size: -; D gene: -; CDR3 DNA: TGTGCCAGCAGCCATAACGGAGATCAGCCCCAGCATTTT; CDR3 protein: CASSHNGDQPQHF
V gene: TRBV7-3; J gene: TRBJ2-2; clone size: -; D gene: TRBD2; CDR3 DNA: TGTGCCACTTCACTAGCGGGAGGGACCAACACCGGGGAGCTGTTTTTT; CDR3 protein: CATSLAGGTNTGELFF
V gene: TRBV9; J gene: TRBJ2-3; clone size: -; D gene: TRBD2; CDR3 DNA: TGTGCCAGCAGTTTTAGCGGGAGGTTAACAGATACGCAGTATTTT; CDR3 protein: CASSFSGRLTDTQYF
V gene: TRBV5-4; J gene: TRBJ2-2; clone size: -; D gene: -; CDR3 DNA: TGTGCCAGCAGCTCCCGGACGGACACCGGGGAGCTGTTTTTT; CDR3 protein: CASSSRTDTGELFF
V gene: TRBV7-2; J gene: TRBJ2-3; clone size: -; D gene: -; CDR3 DNA: TGTGCCAGCAGCTTAGCGAGTCGTGGAGGGGGCGCAGATACGCAGTATTTT; CDR3 protein: CASSLASRGGGADTQYF
V gene: TRBV28; J gene: TRBJ1-6; clone size: -; D gene: -; CDR3 DNA: TGTGCCAGCAGTTTCCGGGACAACTCCTATAATTCACCCCTCCACTTT; CDR3 protein: CASSFRDNSYNSPLHF
V gene: TRBV4-2; J gene: TRBJ2-1; clone size: -; D gene: -; CDR3 DNA: TGTGCCAGCAGCCAAACCTACCTAGAATCGAGCTATGAGCAGTTCTTC; CDR3 protein: CASSQTYLESSYEQFF
V gene: TRBV5-1; J gene: TRBJ1-4; clone size: -; D gene: -; CDR3 DNA: TGCGCCAGCAAAAGCGGAACAACTAATGAAAAACTGTTTTTT; CDR3 protein: CASKSGTTNEKLFF
V gene: TRBV10-3; J gene: TRBJ2-7; clone size: -; D gene: TRBD2; CDR3 DNA: TGTGCCATCAGTGAGGGGACTAGCGGGAGTTTCTCCTACGAGCAGTACTTC; CDR3 protein: CAISEGTSGSFSYEQYF
V gene: TRBV4-3; J gene: TRBJ1-2; clone size: -; D gene: -; CDR3 DNA: TGCGCCAGCAGCCAGGACTCCGGGACCCCCTCTGGGTTCTACACCTTC; CDR3 protein: CASSQDSGTPSGFYTF
V gene: TRBV3-1/TRBV3-2; J gene: TRBJ2-5; clone size: -; D gene: -; CDR3 DNA: TGTGCCAGCAGCCAAGATTTTAGGGCTAGCGACTCCCAAGAGACCCAGTACTTC; CDR3 protein: CASSQDFRASDSQETQYF
V gene: TRBV23-1; J gene: TRBJ2-1; clone size: -; D gene: -; CDR3 DNA: TGCGCCAGCAGACCTAACCGGGACACCTACAATGAGCAGTTCTTC; CDR3 protein: CASRPNRDTYNEQFF
V gene: TRBV20-1; J gene: TRBJ1-1; clone size: -; D gene: -; CDR3 DNA: TGCAGTGCTAGAGAAGGGTATGAAGCTTTCTTT; CDR3 protein: CSAREGYEAFF
V gene: TRBV24-1; J gene: TRBJ1-5; clone size: -; D gene: -; CDR3 DNA: TGTGCCACCAGCGGTCAGGGCTATCAGCCCCAGCATTTT; CDR3 protein: CATSGQGYQPQHF
V gene: TRBV6-5; J gene: TRBJ1-1; clone size: -; D gene: -; CDR3 DNA: TGTGTCGTATCAGCAAGATGGAACACTGAAGCTTTCTTT; CDR3 protein: CVVSARWNTEAFF
V gene: TRBV24-1; J gene: TRBJ2-1; clone size: few; D gene: TRBD2; CDR3 DNA: TGTGCCACCAGTGAATTTCAGACTAGCGGGAACAATGAGCAGTTCTTC; CDR3 protein: CATSEFQTSGNNEQFF
V gene: TRBV2; J gene: TRBJ1-6; clone size: once; D gene: TRBD1; CDR3 DNA: TGTGCCAGCAGGGACAGGGCTTCACCCCTCCACTTT; CDR3 protein: CASRDRASPLHF
V gene: TRBV4-3; J gene: TRBJ2-2; clone size: -; D gene: -; CDR3 DNA: TGCGCCAGCAGCCGGGAGCGCGGCGGGGAGCTGTTTTTT; CDR3 protein: CASSRERGGELFF
V gene: TRBV7-9; J gene: TRBJ2-1; clone size: -; D gene: -; CDR3 DNA: TGTGCCAGCAGCTGGGCCCCGGACGGTGTCTCCTACAATGAGCAGTTCTTC; CDR3 protein: CASSWAPDGVSYNEQFF
V gene: TRBV4-1; J gene: TRBJ2-7; clone size: few; D gene: TRBD1; CDR3 DNA: TGCGCCAGCAGCCAAAGACAGGGTTCCTACGAGCAGTACTTC; CDR3 protein: CASSQRQGSYEQYF
V gene: TRBV4-3; J gene: TRBJ1-2; clone size: -; D gene: TRBD1; CDR3 DNA: TGCGCCAGCAGCCAAGTTTCCCCGGACAGGGGTTATGGCTACACCTTC; CDR3 protein: CASSQVSPDRGYGYTF
V gene: TRBV24-1; J gene: TRBJ2-3; clone size: -; D gene: -; CDR3 DNA: TGTGCCACCAGTGATTCCGGGCGGGTAGAGACAGATACGCAGTATTTT; CDR3 protein: CATSDSGRVETDTQYF
V gene: TRBV10-3; J gene: TRBJ2-1; clone size: -; D gene: -; CDR3 DNA: TGTGCCATCAGTGGTAGCAGTAGCTCCTACAATGAGCAGTTCTTC; CDR3 protein: CAISGSSSSYNEQFF
V gene: TRBV9; J gene: TRBJ2-5; clone size: -; D gene: -; CDR3 DNA: TGTGCCAGCAGCTCTACACTGGGCACGACGGCACAGACCCAGTACTTC; CDR3 protein: CASSSTLGTTAQTQYF
V gene: TRBV9; J gene: TRBJ2-1; clone size: -; D gene: -; CDR3 DNA: TGTGCCAGCAGCGGACGATGGGAGCGTCAGTTCTTC; CDR3 protein: CASSGRWERQFF
V gene: TRBV24-1; J gene: TRBJ2-1; clone size: -; D gene: -; CDR3 DNA: TGTGCCACCAGCGCGAGGAGAGACACAAAGCTCTACAATGAGCAGTTCTTC; CDR3 protein: CATSARRDTKLYNEQFF
V gene: TRBV7-2; J gene: TRBJ2-2; clone size: -; D gene: -; CDR3 DNA: TGTGCCAGCAAACAGCCTAACACCGGGGAGCTGTTTTTT; CDR3 protein: CASKQPNTGELFF
V gene: TRBV19; J gene: TRBJ1-2; clone size: -; D gene: -; CDR3 DNA: TGTGCCAGTAGTATATTTGGTCGGAGCACCAACTATGGCTACACCTTC; CDR3 protein: CASSIFGRSTNYGYTF
V gene: TRBV6-1; J gene: TRBJ2-7; clone size: -; D gene: TRBD1; CDR3 DNA: TGTGCCAGCAGTGAAGCGGCTGGGGACAGTACCTACGAGCAGTACTTC; CDR3 protein: CASSEAAGDSTYEQYF
V gene: TRBV7-8; J gene: TRBJ1-5; clone size: -; D gene: TRBD1; CDR3 DNA: TGTGCCAGCAGCTTCTCCGACAGGGATCAGCCCCAGCATTTT; CDR3 protein: CASSFSDRDQPQHF
V gene: TRBV7-9; J gene: TRBJ1-1; clone size: once; D gene: -; CDR3 DNA: TGTGCCAGCAGCGGCGCAGGGGCGGAAGCTTTCTTT; CDR3 protein: CASSGAGAEAFF
V gene: TRBV24-1; J gene: TRBJ2-4; clone size: -; D gene: -; CDR3 DNA: TGTGCCACCAGTGATGGCCGGGGAACCCGGGAAGCCAAAAACATTCAGTACTTC; CDR3 protein: CATSDGRGTREAKNIQYF
V gene: TRBV7-3; J gene: TRBJ2-7; clone size: -; D gene: -; CDR3 DNA: TGTGCCAGCAGGTCGACAGGGAGGCCCTACGAGCAGTACTTC; CDR3 protein: CASRSTGRPYEQYF
V gene: TRBV6-5; J gene: TRBJ1-6; clone size: -; D gene: -; CDR3 DNA: TGTGCCAGCATGACGACGGAGGGAAAGCCCCTCCACTTT; CDR3 protein: CASMTTEGKPLHF
V gene: TRBV12-3/TRBV12-4; J gene: TRBJ1-6; clone size: -; D gene: -; CDR3 DNA: TGTGCCAGCAGCCCCGGGGGAACCCTCCACTTT; CDR3 protein: CASSPGGTLHF
V gene: TRBV5-4; J gene: TRBJ2-5; clone size: -; D gene: TRBD2; CDR3 DNA: TGTGCCAGCAGCTTGTCGTTAGCGGGCTCCCAAGAGACCCAGTACTTC; CDR3 protein: CASSLSLAGSQETQYF
V gene: TRBV6-5; J gene: TRBJ1-1; clone size: -; D gene: -; CDR3 DNA: TGTGCCAGCAGTTATGGGTCAGGGGCGAACACTGAAGCTTTCTTT; CDR3 protein: CASSYGSGANTEAFF
V gene: TRBV5-1; J gene: TRBJ1-5; clone size: few; D gene: -; CDR3 DNA: TGCGCCAGCAGCTTAAGGCTAAGGCCCCAGCATTTT; CDR3 protein: CASSLRLRPQHF
V gene: TRBV4-2; J gene: TRBJ1-6; clone size: -; D gene: -; CDR3 DNA: TGTGCCAGCAGCCAACAAGCGCAAGGGAGCACCTATAATTCACCCCTCCACTTT; CDR3 protein: CASSQQAQGSTYNSPLHF
V gene: TRBV7-2; J gene: TRBJ2-1; clone size: -; D gene: TRBD2; CDR3 DNA: TGTGCCAGCAGCTTATCTAGCGGAAACTCCTACAATGAGCAGTTCTTC; CDR3 protein: CASSLSSGNSYNEQFF
V gene: TRBV4-1; J gene: TRBJ1-3; clone size: -; D gene: -; CDR3 DNA: TGCGCCAGCAGCCAAGATAGGCCCTCTGGAAACACCATATATTTT; CDR3 protein: CASSQDRPSGNTIYF
V gene: TRBV20-1; J gene: TRBJ2-3; clone size: -; D gene: -; CDR3 DNA: TGCAGTGCTAGTTCCGCAGGGGACCCCACAGATACGCAGTATTTT; CDR3 protein: CSASSAGDPTDTQYF
V gene: TRBV5-1; J gene: TRBJ2-3; clone size: -; D gene: -; CDR3 DNA: TGCGCCAGCAGCTACGCGCAGGGGACAGATACGCAGTATTTT; CDR3 protein: CASSYAQGTDTQYF
V gene: TRBV7-3; J gene: TRBJ2-1; clone size: -; D gene: -; CDR3 DNA: TGTGCCAGCAGCTCCCGGCGACAGTTCAATGAGCAGTTCTTC; CDR3 protein: CASSSRRQFNEQFF